This is a list of T cell receptor beta chains from one sample in a study of T cell responses to AZD1222 COVID-19 vaccine. Repertoires were generated with immunoSEQ multiplex PCR, while TCRdb's copy carries only in-frame clones and drops some. The top ten hold around 3.1% of the sample, which has approximately 130,000 clones, 93% seen once. The sample in question was peripheral blood, obtained on day 0 of AZD1222 vaccination. The receptors were gathered from an adult in good health. Each CDR3 is given with its conserved first and last residue. The D gene is left open where the match is weak. The size of a clone is reported for some rows only, either as once, few or many, or as a class for expanded clones.

TRBJ2-1 TRBV30 TRBD2 . CAWSPLAGAYNEQFF TGTGCCTGGAGTCCTCTAGCGGGTGCCTACAATGAGCAGTTCTTC
TRBJ2-7 TRBV29-1 . . CSVGAGASYEQYF TGCAGCGTTGGGGCAGGGGCCTCCTACGAGCAGTACTTC
TRBJ2-1 TRBV10-3 TRBD2 . CAIWDSGRAGEQFF TGTGCCATCTGGGATAGCGGGAGGGCGGGTGAGCAGTTCTTC
TRBJ1-1 TRBV30 . . CAWSVQGNAAFF TGTGCCTGGAGTGTTCAGGGGAATGCTGCTTTCTTT
TRBJ2-1 TRBV9 . once CASSVGPDNEQFF TGTGCCAGCAGCGTAGGACCCGACAATGAGCAGTTCTTC
TRBJ1-1 TRBV5-1 . . CASSPHGQGYTEAFF TGCGCCAGCAGCCCACATGGTCAGGGCTACACTGAAGCTTTCTTT
TRBJ2-1 TRBV6-2/TRBV6-3 TRBD2 few CASRPTSGDYNEQFF TGTGCCAGCAGACCTACTAGCGGAGATTACAATGAGCAGTTCTTC
TRBJ1-4 TRBV19 TRBD1 . CASSTTGGNEKLFF TGTGCCAGTAGTACAACAGGGGGTAATGAAAAACTGTTTTTT
TRBJ1-3 TRBV7-9 . once CASSLEQGGDTIYF TGTGCCAGCAGCTTAGAACAGGGTGGCGACACCATATATTTT
TRBJ1-5 TRBV3-1/TRBV3-2 . once CASSQGQGPYQPQHF TGTGCCAGCAGCCAAGGGCAGGGCCCTTATCAGCCCCAGCATTTT
TRBJ2-5 TRBV5-1 TRBD2 . CASSLVLAGGETQYF TGCGCCAGCAGCTTGGTACTAGCGGGAGGAGAGACCCAGTACTTC
TRBJ1-6 TRBV2 . . CASSGLALHF TGTGCCAGCAGCGGTTTAGCCCTCCACTTT
TRBJ2-3 TRBV29-1 . . CSVRTGQSTDTQYF TGCAGCGTTCGGACGGGGCAAAGCACAGATACGCAGTATTTT
TRBJ2-1 TRBV15 TRBD2 . CATSRDLTSGSNEQFF TGTGCCACCAGCAGAGATCTGACTAGCGGATCCAATGAGCAGTTCTTC
TRBJ1-1 TRBV10-3 TRBD1 . CAIRATGDTEAFF TGTGCCATCAGAGCGACAGGGGATACTGAAGCTTTCTTT
TRBJ2-3 TRBV7-3 TRBD1 . CASSLTGGTGNTQYF TGTGCCAGCAGCTTAACTGGAGGGACAGGAAATACGCAGTATTTT
TRBJ1-4 TRBV6-6 . . CASSYSGEKLFF TGTGCCAGCAGTTACTCGGGTGAAAAACTGTTTTTT
TRBJ1-5 TRBV28 . . CASSPRWEGGNQPQHF TGTGCCAGCAGTCCCCGTTGGGAGGGGGGCAATCAGCCCCAGCATTTT
TRBJ1-3 TRBV15 . once CATKHGVTGNTIYF TGTGCCACCAAACACGGGGTAACTGGAAACACCATATATTTT
TRBJ1-4 TRBV10-2 TRBD1 . CASTGTGDEKLFF TGCGCCAGTACCGGGACAGGGGACGAAAAACTGTTTTTT
TRBJ2-7 TRBV10-3 TRBD2 once CAIRKTSGTSYEQYF TGTGCCATCAGGAAGACTAGCGGGACATCCTACGAGCAGTACTTC
TRBJ2-1 TRBV29-1 . . CSVHGSSNEQFF TGCAGCGTTCATGGTAGCTCCAATGAGCAGTTCTTC
TRBJ1-1 TRBV3-1/TRBV3-2 . . CASSPTGEGSTEAFF TGTGCCAGCAGCCCCACTGGGGAGGGGAGCACTGAAGCTTTCTTT
TRBJ2-2 TRBV11-2 . . CATTGRTGELFF TGTGCCACGACAGGACGCACCGGGGAGCTGTTTTTT
TRBJ1-1 TRBV2 . once CASRRGDSTEAFF TGTGCCAGCAGGAGAGGGGATTCCACTGAAGCTTTCTTT
TRBJ2-7 TRBV24-1 . . CATSAHTGMAYEQYF TGTGCCACCAGTGCCCACACAGGGATGGCCTACGAGCAGTACTTC
TRBJ2-1 TRBV6-5 TRBD2 . CASRIAGASYNEQFF TGTGCCAGCAGAATAGCGGGGGCCTCCTACAATGAGCAGTTCTTC
TRBJ1-1 TRBV9 . . CASSLGVEPGTEAFF TGTGCCAGCAGCCTAGGGGTAGAGCCCGGCACTGAAGCTTTCTTT
TRBJ2-3 TRBV7-3 TRBD2 . CASSLGTSGSDTQYF TGTGCCAGCAGCTTAGGGACTAGCGGGAGTGATACGCAGTATTTT
TRBJ1-2 TRBV15 TRBD1 . CATYPGTGGFGYTF TGTGCCACGTACCCGGGGACAGGGGGTTTTGGCTACACCTTC
TRBJ1-2 TRBV14 . . CASSQVLGRGAAYGYTF TGTGCCAGCAGCCAAGTCTTGGGCAGGGGAGCTGCCTATGGCTACACCTTC
TRBJ1-6 TRBV9 TRBD1 . CASSVGDSLDSPLHF TGTGCCAGCAGCGTAGGGGACAGTCTAGACTCACCCCTCCACTTT
TRBJ1-3 TRBV6-5 . . CASSYSGLHSGNTIYF TGTGCCAGCAGTTACTCTGGCCTACACTCTGGAAACACCATATATTTT
TRBJ1-5 TRBV6-4 . . CASSRHQPQHF TGTGCCAGCAGTCGGCATCAGCCCCAGCATTTT
TRBJ2-6 TRBV6-4 . once CASSEGAGANVLTF TGTGCCAGCAGTGAGGGGGCTGGGGCCAACGTCCTGACTTTC
TRBJ1-6 TRBV7-2 . . CASSLTGLHNSPLHF TGTGCCAGCAGCCTCACAGGCCTACATAATTCACCCCTCCACTTT
TRBJ2-5 TRBV11-2 . . CASSSTRSETQYF TGTGCCAGCAGCTCAACTAGATCAGAGACCCAGTACTTC
TRBJ1-5 TRBV6-4 . . CASSQDRRNQPQHF TGTGCCAGCAGCCAGGACCGGAGAAATCAGCCCCAGCATTTT
TRBJ2-1 TRBV7-2 . . CASSLGPSPTYNEQFF TGTGCCAGCAGCCTTGGGCCCAGCCCCACCTACAATGAGCAGTTCTTC
TRBJ2-1 TRBV10-3 TRBD2 . CAIMGAGTSGSVSYNEQFF TGTGCCATCATGGGAGCCGGGACTAGCGGGAGTGTCTCCTACAATGAGCAGTTCTTC
TRBJ2-3 TRBV19 TRBD2 . CASSARLAGGTDTQYF TGTGCCAGTAGTGCTCGACTAGCGGGAGGGACAGATACGCAGTATTTT
TRBJ1-2 TRBV19 . . CASSTPSDRVWSYTF TGTGCCAGTAGTACTCCCTCAGACAGAGTATGGAGCTACACCTTC
TRBJ1-2 TRBV6-5 . . CASRGQGPHYTF TGTGCCAGCAGGGGGCAGGGACCCCACTACACCTTC
TRBJ1-2 TRBV7-2 . . CASSLGLGGYTF TGTGCCAGCAGCTTGGGCCTCGGGGGCTACACCTTC